This T cell receptor beta chain was observed in a study of T cell repertoires in cytomegalovirus infection. Overall study context: Public TCR beta signature analysis indicated the presence of both CMV infection and matching HLA type.

In this sample, this clonotype turned up a few times. What it binds is unknown. Each CDR3 protein is one row after TCRdb ran MiXCR on the reads. This table has 450,000 to 550,000 distinct CDR3 sequences, roughly 43% appearing once. Study outcomes and limitations: The ex vivo response was dominated by HLA-C-restricted CMV-specific TCR beta clonotypes.

Specimen: cultured PBMCs, collected from culture after CMV antigen stimulation. This clonotype was obtained from a human donor in good health (CMV status not recorded). Some clones in this sample may be carry-over from other donors' samples.

The CDR3 protein is CASRPTTTSAGYTF. The CDR3, as DNA: TGTGCCAGCAGACCGACTACAACCTCAGCTGGCTACACCTTC. J is TRBJ1-2 and V is TRBV6-6; D unresolved. In germline, CDR1 is MNHNY, CDR2 SVGAGI (reference sequence). V lost 6 bases and J 7 bases, leaving 18 bases between the germline ends. The CDR3 sequence is 14 residues long.